The T cell receptor beta chain described here comes from a study of T cell responses to AZD1222 COVID-19 vaccine. A word on this clone: Its antigen is unidentified.

Notes on the study in general: Possibly, clonal diversity was underestimated; donors were largely white British and included more females. The study reported that nearly half of spike-specific TCRs target unmutated variant regions. Dominant at 160-218 and 743-854, vaccine-associated CD4 TCRs also spanned spike.

Assay: immunoSEQ multiplex PCR; the TCRdb copy retains only in-frame clones and omits some. The data contain 100,000 to 150,000 clones, approximately 83% of them singletons. The CDR3 sequence is 15 residues long. Germline loops: CDR1 LGHDT, CDR2 YNNKEL (reference sequence). V lost 1 base, J lost 3 bases, and 3 bases stayed unmatched. Sequencing used peripheral blood, obtained on day 0 of AZD1222 vaccination. The chain combines TRBV3-1 (or the pseudogene TRBV3-2) with TRBJ2-3, with 8 bases that match TRBD1. The clonotype comes from an adult in good health. The CDR3, as DNA: TGTGCCAGCAGCCAAGTGGGACAGGCGACAGATACGCAGTATTTT. This encodes CASSQVGQATDTQYF.